This T cell receptor (beta chain) stems from a study of beta chain features in type 1 diabetes. About this clone itself: Its antigen is still unknown.

Germline-derived CDR1 and CDR2 are SEHNR and FQNEAQ (reference sequence). V gave up 8 bases and J gave up 6 bases, with 13 bases separating them. CDR3 length: 13 residues. Sequencing targeted expressed TCRB transcripts, as all isolated RNA had been reverse transcribed. The data were produced by immunoSEQ multiplex PCR, yet TCRdb's version contains in-frame clones alone and is incomplete. The sample holds nearly 250,000 clones, more than 65% seen once. Broader study findings: Any HLA-type effect on TCRB rearrangement remained unresolved here.

The chain links TRBV7-9 to TRBJ1-4, with D maybe TRBD1 (5 bases). The material sequenced was naive CD4+ T cells from blood. The receptor was isolated from a man in his thirties or forties in good health. The CDR3 here is CASEAGRYEKLFF. The DNA for the CDR3 is TGTGCCAGCGAGGCAGGGCGATATGAAAAACTGTTTTTT.